This record looks at one T cell receptor beta chain sequence and its context. Other DNA sequences in this sample translate to the same CDR3. V lost 4 bases to trimming and J lost 0 bases, with 6 bases between them. CDR1 is SGHDN and CDR2 is FVKESK in the germline V gene. This CDR3 contains 13 residues. This sample was included in a study of blood T cell repertoires in COVID-19. For the study at large: T cells, B-cell-depleted T cells, or PBMCs supplied cDNA or gDNA.

Assay: immunoSEQ multiplex PCR; the TCRdb copy retains only in-frame clones and omits some. The sample includes some 490,000 clones, 70% to 90% of them seen just once. Sequenced: peripheral blood. The chain recombines TRBV14 with TRBJ1-1; D is undetermined. The sequence derives from a human donor in a cohort sampled during active COVID-19. The CDR3 DNA is TGTGCCAGCAGCCGGAGTATGAACACTGAAGCTTTCTTT. Its protein is CASSRSMNTEAFF. Using reference TRBV14 and TRBJ1-1 for the parts outside the CDR3, the full variable domain is EAGVTQFPSHSVIEKGQTVTLRCDPISGHDNLYWYRRVMGKEIKFLLHFVKESKQDESGMPNNRFLAERTGGTYSTLKVQPAELEDSGVYFCASSRSMNTEAFFGQGTRLTVV.